What follows describes a single TCR beta chain. Original data processing: The assay estimated nucleated cells by amplifying reference gene primers. TCRdb's table, derived via immunoSEQ multiplex PCR, lists solely in-frame clones and lacks some. The DNA was the basis for D and trimming; V, J and clone size are from that table. Of approximately 74,000 clones listed, 79% were seen once; the top ten hold 15% to 20%. The CDR3 is 14 amino acids. V lost 2 bases and J lost 5; bases outside the gene matches: 4. Germline lookup yields CDR1 SGHNT and CDR2 YENEEA. This sample was taken from a study of blood T cell repertoires in COVID-19. Overall study: The United States, Italy and Spain were the sources of the acute and convalescent COVID-19 samples. The analysed material was cDNA or gDNA that came from T cells, B-cell-depleted T cells, or PBMCs.

The chain recombines TRBV11-3 with TRBJ1-1; 8 nucleotides line up with TRBD1. Sample: peripheral blood. This clonotype was obtained from a man aged 55 to 69 with acute or convalescent COVID-19. CDR3 in DNA: TGTGCCAGCAGCTTACAGGGGGCCGTGACTGAAGCTTTCTTT. This gives the protein CASSLQGAVTEAFF. Complete variable domain (other parts from reference TRBV11-3 and TRBJ1-1): EAGVVQSPRYKIIEKKQPVAFWCNPISGHNTLYWYLQNLGQGPELLIRYENEEAVDDSQLPKDRFSAERLKGVDSTLKIQPAELGDSAVYLCASSLQGAVTEAFFGQGTRLTVV.